The subject of this entry is one T cell receptor (beta chain). This table comes from immunoSEQ multiplex PCR, and its TCRdb copy is limited to in-frame clones, with some not included. The data show about 64,000 clones, with roughly three quarters seen just once and 13% to 15% held by the top ten. These data belong to a study of blood T cell repertoires in COVID-19. CDR1 GTSNPN and CDR2 SVGIG come from the germline V gene (reference sequence). Trimming took 5 bases from V and 2 from J, leaving 13 bases between them. CDR3 length: 14 amino acids. The specimen was peripheral blood. The clonotype originates from a man in his sixties with COVID-19, enrolled during active disease. This chain uses TRBV30 with TRBJ1-5; D unresolved. Here the CDR3 reads CAWGEGGGNQPQHF. The CDR3 region has the DNA TGTGCCTGGGGTGAGGGAGGAGGCAATCAGCCCCAGCATTTT.